These 7 T cell receptor beta chains were sequenced from one sample in a study of response to subunit inactivated influenza vaccine. TCRdb called the RT-PCR reads again in MiXCR, with one record for every CDR3 protein. The data contain about 540,000 distinct CDR3 sequences, roughly 25% of them singletons. The same sample was also studied in work on T cells expressing NK-cell markers. That paper states: A 5'RACE template switching approach incorporating UMIs was used to make TCR beta cDNA.

The sample consisted of CD4+ T cells sorted from PBMCs, taken 12 days after vaccination. The receptors shown here come from a man aged 45-60 years who received an inactivated influenza vaccine.

This clonotype was counted between two and nine times. The chain combines TRBV12-3 or TRBV12-4 with TRBJ1-5; TRBD1 matches 7 bases. The CDR3 covers 13 residues. J lost 7 bases, V lost 5 bases, and 5 bases had no gene match. CDR3 loop: CASSQTGQQPQHF. CDR3 in DNA: TGTGCCAGCAGTCAGACAGGGCAGCAGCCCCAGCATTTT.

This clonotype was observed at least ten times. The chain combines TRBV25-1 with TRBJ2-1; 11 nucleotides agree with TRBD2. V lost 4 bases and J lost 2; bases outside the gene matches: 4. The CDR3 consists of 16 residues. Germline V gene sequence: CDR1 MGHDK, CDR2 SYGVNS. For the CDR3, the DNA is TGTGCCAGCAGTGCCCCGGGACTAGCGGCCTACAATGAGCAGTTCTTC. Translated: CASSAPGLAAYNEQFF.

This clonotype showed up just a few times. CDR3 residues: CASSAQTSGGAAGELFF. The CDR3 region has the DNA TGTGCCAGCAGTGCCCAAACTAGCGGGGGGGCAGCCGGGGAGCTGTTTTTT. The chain couples TRBV12-3 or TRBV12-4 to TRBJ2-2; TRBD2 matches 13 bases. The CDR3 sequence is 17 residues long. Losses at the gene ends were 5 bases for V and 6 bases for J; bases not matched to a gene: 9.

There are a few counts of this clonotype. The rearrangement joins TRBV7-2 to TRBJ1-2; D not resolved. CDR1 is SGHTA and CDR2 is FQGNSA in the germline V gene. V was clipped by 1 base and J by 4 bases, with 10 bases between them. The length of the CDR3 is 14 residues. CDR3 sequence (DNA): TGTGCCAGCAGCTTAGACGGCCGAGGCTATGGCTACACCTTC. This encodes CASSLDGRGYGYTF.

This clonotype showed up just a few times. This chain joins TRBV29-1 and TRBJ2-4; 9 positions match TRBD2. Germline CDR1 SQVTM, CDR2 ANQGSEA. V was clipped by 4 bases and J by 7 bases; unmatched bases: 5. This CDR3 has 13 residues. The CDR3 loop is CSVGSGRWNIQYF. As DNA, the CDR3 is TGCAGCGTTGGTAGCGGGAGATGGAACATTCAGTACTTC. The whole variable domain, filled in from reference TRBV29-1 and TRBJ2-4, reads SAVISQKPSRDICQRGTSLTIQCQVDSQVTMMFWYRQQPGQSLTLIATANQGSEATYESGFVIDKFPISRPNLTFSTLTVSNMSPEDSSIYLCSVGSGRWNIQYFGAGTRLSVL.

This sequence joins TRBV5-4 and TRBJ2-1; 11 nucleotides agree with TRBD2. V lost 4 bases to trimming and J lost 3 bases; unmatched junction nucleotides: 3. The germline V gene has CDR1 SGHNT and CDR2 YYREEE (reference sequence). The CDR3 is 15 amino acids. Written as DNA, the CDR3 is TGTGCCAGCAGCGGCGGGACTAGCGGCTACAATGAGCAGTTCTTC. This gives the protein CASSGGTSGYNEQFF. The full variable domain, completed using reference TRBV5-4 and TRBJ2-1, is ETGVTQSPTHLIKTRGQQVTLRCSSQSGHNTVSWYQQALGQGPQFIFQYYREEENGRGNFPPRFSGLQFPNYSSELNVNALELDDSALYLCASSGGTSGYNEQFFGPGTRLTVL.

The rearrangement joins TRBV7-2 to TRBJ2-1, with 8 nucleotides matching TRBD2. Per germline, CDR1 SGHTA and CDR2 FQGNSA. The CDR3 has 15 residues. V was pared by 3 bases and J by 3 bases, with 4 bases of the junction left unmatched. The CDR3, as DNA: TGTGCCAGCAGCTTGTTCAGCGGGGGCTACAATGAGCAGTTCTTC. Protein product: CASSLFSGGYNEQFF.